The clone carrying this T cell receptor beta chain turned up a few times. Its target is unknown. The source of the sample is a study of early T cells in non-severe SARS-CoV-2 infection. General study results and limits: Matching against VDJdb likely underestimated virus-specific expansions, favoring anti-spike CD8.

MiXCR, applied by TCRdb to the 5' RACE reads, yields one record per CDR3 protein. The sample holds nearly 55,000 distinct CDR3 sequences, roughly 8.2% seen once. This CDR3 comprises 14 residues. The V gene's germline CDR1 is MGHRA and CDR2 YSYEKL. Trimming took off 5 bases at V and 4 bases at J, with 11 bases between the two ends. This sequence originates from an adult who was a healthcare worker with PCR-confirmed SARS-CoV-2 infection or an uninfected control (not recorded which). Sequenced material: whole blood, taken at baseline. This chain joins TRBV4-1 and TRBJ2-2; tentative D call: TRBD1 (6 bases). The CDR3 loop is CASSGQLVTGELFF. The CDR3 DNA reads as TGCGCCAGCAGCGGACAGCTAGTCACCGGGGAGCTGTTTTTT.